The rows below give T cell receptor beta chains drawn from one sample of a study of post-analysis software for immune sequencing data. TCRdb re-derived calls from the PCR reads in MiXCR, one entry per CDR3 protein. The sample yields roughly 540,000 distinct CDR3 sequences, 34% seen once. The sample was blood. These receptors were obtained from a girl younger than 18 with multiple sclerosis. CDR3s include the opening cysteine and the closing phenylalanine or tryptophan. Fields, in order: V gene, D gene, J gene, clone size, CDR3 length, CDR3 protein, CDR3 DNA. D genes are given only for firm matches. Clone size, where shown, is once, few, many, or a class for clones that have expanded.

TRBV5-1	.	TRBJ2-1	.	16	CASSLRHGGSYNEQFF	TGCGCCAGCAGCTTGCGCCACGGGGGCTCCTACAATGAGCAGTTCTTC
TRBV12-3/TRBV12-4	.	TRBJ2-7	few	11	CASSFGHEQYF	TGTGCCAGCAGTTTCGGTCACGAGCAGTACTTC
TRBV5-1	TRBD1	TRBJ1-2	few	14	CASSLDGTGWGYTF	TGCGCCAGCAGCTTGGACGGGACAGGATGGGGCTACACCTTC
TRBV28	.	TRBJ1-2	once	15	CASSSTRGSNYGYTF	TGTGCCAGCAGTTCAACCAGGGGTAGCAACTATGGCTACACCTTC
TRBV20-1	TRBD2	TRBJ2-1	.	17	CSAKVGFSGGPYNEQFF	TGCAGTGCTAAAGTTGGATTTAGCGGGGGGCCCTACAATGAGCAGTTCTTC
TRBV7-8	TRBD2	TRBJ2-5	.	16	CASSLDGGGLSETQYF	TGTGCCAGCAGCTTAGACGGGGGGGGGCTTTCGGAGACCCAGTACTTC
TRBV14	.	TRBJ1-2	few	15	CASSHGSHPNYGYTF	TGTGCCAGCAGCCATGGGTCCCACCCCAACTATGGCTACACCTTC
TRBV15	.	TRBJ1-5	.	12	CATSTRREPQHF	TGTGCCACCAGCACGCGGAGGGAGCCCCAGCATTTT
TRBV2	.	TRBJ1-1	.	17	CASTDPRDTDMNTEAFF	TGTGCCAGCACCGACCCGCGGGACACAGACATGAACACTGAAGCTTTCTTT
TRBV29-1	.	TRBJ2-4	.	8	CHTNIQYF	TGCCACACTAACATTCAGTACTTC
TRBV7-8	.	TRBJ2-7	.	15	CASSWDRFPSYEQYF	TGTGCCAGCAGCTGGGACCGTTTTCCCTCCTACGAGCAGTACTTC
TRBV7-2	TRBD2	TRBJ2-3	few	15	CASSFGTSQTDTQYF	TGTGCCAGCAGCTTCGGGACTAGCCAAACAGATACGCAGTATTTT
TRBV5-1	TRBD1	TRBJ2-7	few	16	CASSLAAGGDSYEQYF	TGCGCCAGCAGCTTGGCGGCAGGGGGCGACTCCTACGAGCAGTACTTC
TRBV3-1	.	TRBJ2-7	.	13	CASSQGAGHEQYF	TGTGCCAGCAGCCAAGGGGCGGGCCACGAGCAGTACTTC
TRBV27	TRBD1	TRBJ1-4	.	15	CASSPGTGGLEKLFF	TGTGCCAGCAGTCCAGGGACAGGGGGCCTCGAAAAACTGTTTTTT
TRBV5-5	.	TRBJ2-7	few	13	CVSSPGTPYEQYF	TGTGTCAGCAGCCCTGGGACACCCTACGAGCAGTACTTC
TRBV11-2	.	TRBJ1-5	.	14	CASSLNVGSQPQHF	TGTGCCAGCAGCCTGAACGTGGGGTCTCAGCCCCAGCATTTT